This TCR beta chain was captured by sequencing in a study of read filtering for tumor transcriptome and immune sequencing. In the study overall: IR-seq gave about 3.5 to 11 million TCR reads per sample; RNA-seq gave about 80 to 1273. Points from the study as a whole: Single-read clonotypes: about 81.9% of IR-seq clonotypes (around 3.4% of reads), around three quarters of RNA-seq clonotypes (roughly 43% of reads). Without single-read clonotypes, shared clonotype proportions correlated more between IR-seq and RNA-seq.

The CDR3 runs to 18 residues. Germline V gene data show CDR1 as MNHEY and CDR2 as SVGEGT. V dropped 3 bases and J dropped 0 bases, with 15 bases sitting between them. The library was built from about 400 ng RNA with molecular barcoded adaptors for alpha/delta and beta/gamma chains. TCRdb called the reads again in MiXCR, with one record for every CDR3 protein. The sample shows around 29,000 distinct CDR3 sequences, approximately 15% of them seen only once. This clonotype was seen ten or more times. The antigen is undetermined. The TCR was taken from a donor aged 40 or older with multiple myeloma. This chain uses TRBV6-2 or TRBV6-3 with TRBJ2-6; the D gene is possibly TRBD2 (6 bases). Sequencing used a population of CD138-negative cells sorted from bone marrow. Here the CDR3 reads CASSYGRGRPSGANVLTF. The CDR3 nucleotides are TGTGCCAGCAGTTATGGGCGGGGTCGACCCTCTGGGGCCAACGTCCTGACTTTC.